The rows below give T cell receptor beta chains drawn from one sample of a study of blood T cell repertoires in COVID-19. The repertoire was sequenced with immunoSEQ multiplex PCR; TCRdb's copy has only in-frame clones and lacks some. The sample records approximately 260,000 clones, roughly 84% being singletons. The sample taken for sequencing was peripheral blood. Every receptor here comes from a woman in her forties who had recovered from COVID-19. CDR3s include the opening cysteine and the closing phenylalanine or tryptophan. The order of the fields is V gene, D gene, clone size, J gene, CDR3 protein, CDR3 DNA. A D gene is named only where the DNA matches it firmly. Where a row states a size, it is once, few, many or the class of an expanded clone; other rows omit it.

V: TRBV19; D: TRBD2; size: .; J: TRBJ2-5; CDR3: CASSPSGRGGFGRETQYF; DNA: TGTGCCAGTAGTCCCTCTGGGCGGGGGGGCTTTGGGCGAGAGACCCAGTACTTC
V: TRBV11-2; D: TRBD1; size: .; J: TRBJ1-4; CDR3: CASSPRTGGDEKLFF; DNA: TGTGCCAGCAGCCCCCGGACAGGGGGGGATGAAAAACTGTTTTTT
V: TRBV14; D: .; size: few; J: TRBJ2-3; CDR3: CASSQGRLSRAIF; DNA: TGTGCCAGCAGCCAAGGTAGATTGAGCAGGGCGATTTTT
V: TRBV25-1; D: .; size: .; J: TRBJ2-3; CDR3: CASSEYSGGQAPTDTQYF; DNA: TGTGCCAGCAGTGAATATTCAGGCGGGCAGGCCCCCACAGATACGCAGTATTTT
V: TRBV5-1; D: .; size: .; J: TRBJ2-2; CDR3: CASRGRVDTGELFF; DNA: TGCGCCAGCCGGGGTCGGGTCGACACCGGGGAGCTGTTTTTT
V: TRBV30; D: .; size: .; J: TRBJ1-2; CDR3: CASQAGRYGYTF; DNA: TGTGCCTCCCAAGCAGGGAGGTATGGCTACACCTTC
V: TRBV11-3; D: TRBD2; size: few; J: TRBJ2-7; CDR3: CASSPATSGKSEQYF; DNA: TGTGCCAGCAGCCCTGCCACTAGCGGGAAATCTGAGCAGTACTTC
V: TRBV19; D: .; size: .; J: TRBJ2-3; CDR3: CASSIRGQPSTDTQYF; DNA: TGTGCCAGTAGTATCCGTGGACAACCTAGCACAGATACGCAGTATTTT
V: TRBV4-2; D: TRBD1; size: .; J: TRBJ2-2; CDR3: CASSQSLGQGVSTGELFF; DNA: TGTGCCAGCAGCCAAAGTCTGGGACAGGGAGTGAGCACCGGGGAGCTGTTTTTT
V: TRBV19; D: TRBD2; size: .; J: TRBJ2-1; CDR3: CASSFTSGSGNEQFF; DNA: TGTGCCAGTAGTTTTACTAGCGGGAGTGGCAATGAGCAGTTCTTC
V: TRBV6-2/TRBV6-3; D: .; size: .; J: TRBJ1-5; CDR3: CASSLGQTYSNQPQHF; DNA: TGTGCCAGCAGCCTCGGACAGACATATAGCAATCAGCCCCAGCATTTT
V: TRBV5-1; D: .; size: few; J: TRBJ2-7; CDR3: CASSFITAGEQYF; DNA: TGCGCCAGCAGCTTCATCACAGCCGGCGAGCAGTACTTC
V: TRBV3-1/TRBV3-2; D: TRBD1; size: .; J: TRBJ1-1; CDR3: CASSQRGSGQGVRTEAFF; DNA: TGTGCCAGCAGCCAAAGGGGGTCCGGACAGGGAGTACGCACTGAAGCTTTCTTT
V: TRBV5-1; D: .; size: .; J: TRBJ2-2; CDR3: CASSLVGQPNTGELFF; DNA: TGCGCCAGCAGCTTGGTAGGACAACCGAACACCGGGGAGCTGTTTTTT
V: TRBV6-2/TRBV6-3; D: .; size: .; J: TRBJ1-5; CDR3: CASSYNRGSGHQPQHF; DNA: TGTGCCAGCAGTTACAATCGGGGAAGCGGGCATCAGCCCCAGCATTTT
V: TRBV11-1; D: TRBD1; size: .; J: TRBJ2-7; CDR3: CASSLEDRDSYEQYF; DNA: TGTGCCAGCAGCTTAGAGGACAGGGATTCCTACGAGCAGTACTTC
V: TRBV28; D: .; size: .; J: TRBJ1-4; CDR3: CASSLSGALGEKLFF; DNA: TGTGCCAGCAGTTTGAGTGGGGCCCTGGGAGAAAAACTGTTTTTT
V: TRBV15; D: TRBD1; size: .; J: TRBJ1-6; CDR3: CATSRDRGQGRHNSPLHF; DNA: TGTGCCACCAGCAGAGATAGGGGACAGGGAAGGCATAATTCACCCCTCCACTTT
V: TRBV4-3; D: .; size: .; J: TRBJ1-2; CDR3: CASSHLQGADYGYTF; DNA: TGCGCCAGCAGCCATCTACAGGGTGCCGACTATGGCTACACCTTC
V: TRBV9; D: TRBD2; size: .; J: TRBJ2-7; CDR3: CASSPQAGRASYEQYF; DNA: TGTGCCAGCAGCCCCCAAGCGGGACGCGCCTCCTACGAGCAGTACTTC
V: TRBV28; D: .; size: few; J: TRBJ2-1; CDR3: CASTGGGAGYNEQFF; DNA: TGTGCCAGCACCGGCGGGGGCGCCGGCTACAATGAGCAGTTCTTC
V: TRBV7-2; D: TRBD1; size: .; J: TRBJ2-7; CDR3: CASSLGPPGTGNYEQYF; DNA: TGTGCCAGCAGCTTAGGACCCCCCGGGACAGGGAACTACGAGCAGTACTTC
V: TRBV28; D: .; size: .; J: TRBJ1-5; CDR3: CASSAITGKIGPQHF; DNA: TGTGCCAGCAGTGCTATAACAGGGAAGATTGGGCCCCAGCATTTT
V: TRBV27; D: TRBD1; size: .; J: TRBJ2-3; CDR3: CASKGTGAHTDTQYF; DNA: TGTGCCAGCAAAGGGACAGGGGCCCATACAGATACGCAGTATTTT
V: TRBV27; D: .; size: .; J: TRBJ1-2; CDR3: CASSLRGRMDYGHTF; DNA: TGTGCCAGCAGTTTGAGAGGGCGTATGGACTATGGCCACACCTTC
V: TRBV18; D: TRBD2; size: .; J: TRBJ2-1; CDR3: CASSLIRAGLAGGGNEQFF; DNA: TGTGCCAGCTCACTTATCCGCGCGGGACTAGCGGGAGGAGGTAATGAGCAGTTCTTC
V: TRBV3-1/TRBV3-2; D: .; size: once; J: TRBJ1-1; CDR3: CASSQDERDMNTEAFF; DNA: TGTGCCAGCAGCCAAGATGAGAGGGATATGAACACTGAAGCTTTCTTT
V: TRBV2; D: .; size: .; J: TRBJ2-7; CDR3: CASSVEEYEQYF; DNA: TGTGCCAGCAGTGTGGAGGAATACGAGCAGTACTTC
V: TRBV6-5; D: .; size: .; J: TRBJ1-2; CDR3: CASSYSARGTSYGYTF; DNA: TGTGCCAGCAGTTACTCGGCCCGGGGAACCAGCTATGGCTACACCTTC
V: TRBV5-4; D: TRBD1; size: .; J: TRBJ1-1; CDR3: CASRPPTGAYTEAFF; DNA: TGTGCCAGCAGGCCCCCTACAGGGGCGTACACTGAAGCTTTCTTT
V: TRBV9; D: .; size: .; J: TRBJ2-7; CDR3: CASSVDPVARGEQYF; DNA: TGTGCCAGCAGCGTAGACCCGGTAGCTAGGGGCGAGCAGTACTTC
V: TRBV28; D: TRBD1; size: .; J: TRBJ2-3; CDR3: CASSPRTGWGDTQYF; DNA: TGTGCCAGCAGTCCTAGGACAGGGTGGGGAGATACGCAGTATTTT
V: TRBV10-2; D: .; size: .; J: TRBJ2-7; CDR3: CASIGGGEQYF; DNA: TGCGCCAGCATTGGAGGAGGCGAGCAGTACTTC
V: TRBV5-6; D: .; size: .; J: TRBJ2-3; CDR3: CASSYRGAQGDTQYF; DNA: TGTGCCAGCAGCTACCGGGGGGCCCAGGGAGATACGCAGTATTTT
V: TRBV24-1; D: TRBD1; size: .; J: TRBJ2-5; CDR3: CATSQTGTETQYF; DNA: TGTGCCACCAGTCAGACAGGGACCGAGACCCAGTACTTC
V: TRBV28; D: .; size: .; J: TRBJ1-5; CDR3: CASSLGTYNQPQHF; DNA: TGTGCCAGCAGCCTCGGGACATACAATCAGCCCCAGCATTTT
V: TRBV5-4; D: .; size: .; J: TRBJ2-1; CDR3: CASSYRDTPYNEQFF; DNA: TGTGCCAGCAGCTACCGGGACACGCCATACAATGAGCAGTTCTTC
V: TRBV24-1; D: TRBD1; size: few; J: TRBJ2-5; CDR3: CATSDLKGQGNLGETQYF; DNA: TGTGCCACCAGTGATTTGAAAGGACAGGGAAATTTGGGAGAGACCCAGTACTTC
V: TRBV3-1/TRBV3-2; D: TRBD2; size: .; J: TRBJ2-1; CDR3: CASSPRTSGHNEQFF; DNA: TGTGCCAGCAGCCCGAGGACTAGCGGGCACAATGAGCAGTTCTTC
V: TRBV19; D: .; size: .; J: TRBJ1-6; CDR3: CASRQLQNNSPLHF; DNA: TGTGCCAGTAGGCAGTTACAGAATAATTCACCCCTCCACTTT
V: TRBV2; D: TRBD1; size: .; J: TRBJ1-4; CDR3: CASGRDRDSEKLFF; DNA: TGTGCCAGCGGTAGGGACAGGGACAGTGAAAAACTGTTTTTT
V: TRBV19; D: .; size: .; J: TRBJ2-1; CDR3: CASSIAGQSYNEQFF; DNA: TGTGCCAGTAGTATAGCGGGTCAATCCTACAATGAGCAGTTCTTC
V: TRBV18; D: TRBD2; size: .; J: TRBJ2-7; CDR3: CASSPFPGLAGGTEQYF; DNA: TGTGCCAGCTCCCCTTTCCCGGGACTAGCGGGAGGGACCGAGCAGTACTTC
V: TRBV5-4; D: TRBD1; size: .; J: TRBJ1-2; CDR3: CASRSGQGWRYTF; DNA: TGTGCCAGCAGATCAGGACAGGGGTGGCGCTACACCTTC
V: TRBV6-5; D: .; size: few; J: TRBJ2-7; CDR3: CASSRQGYEQYF; DNA: TGTGCCAGCAGCCGCCAGGGCTACGAGCAGTACTTC
V: TRBV24-1; D: TRBD2; size: .; J: TRBJ2-1; CDR3: CATSEAGGPYNEQFF; DNA: TGTGCCACCAGTGAAGCGGGAGGGCCCTACAATGAGCAGTTCTTC
V: TRBV6-6; D: TRBD2; size: .; J: TRBJ2-7; CDR3: CASQEVSGGYEQYF; DNA: TGTGCCAGCCAAGAAGTTAGCGGGGGCTACGAGCAGTACTTC
V: TRBV4-2; D: TRBD2; size: .; J: TRBJ2-5; CDR3: CASSLGTSGGLVQETQYF; DNA: TGTGCCAGCAGCCTCGGGACTAGCGGGGGGTTAGTACAAGAGACCCAGTACTTC
V: TRBV28; D: TRBD1; size: .; J: TRBJ2-7; CDR3: CASRTMDRSSYEQYF; DNA: TGTGCCAGCAGGACGATGGACAGGAGCTCCTACGAGCAGTACTTC
V: TRBV27; D: TRBD1; size: .; J: TRBJ1-3; CDR3: CASSSGTGLGNTIYF; DNA: TGTGCCAGCAGCTCCGGGACAGGCCTTGGAAACACCATATATTTT
V: TRBV15; D: TRBD1; size: .; J: TRBJ1-5; CDR3: CATSVRTGNNQPQHF; DNA: TGTGCCACCAGCGTACGGACAGGAAACAATCAGCCCCAGCATTTT
V: TRBV7-2; D: TRBD1; size: .; J: TRBJ2-5; CDR3: CASSLTTGGGQETQYF; DNA: TGTGCCAGCAGCCTCACTACAGGGGGCGGTCAAGAGACCCAGTACTTC
V: TRBV18; D: .; size: .; J: TRBJ2-3; CDR3: CASSPPVPADTQYF; DNA: TGTGCCAGCTCACCACCGGTCCCGGCAGATACGCAGTATTTT
V: TRBV14; D: .; size: .; J: TRBJ1-4; CDR3: CASSQLGGQGEKLFF; DNA: TGTGCCAGCAGCCAACTGGGGGGGCAGGGTGAAAAACTGTTTTTT
V: TRBV5-5; D: TRBD1; size: .; J: TRBJ1-5; CDR3: CASSLLGQGQNQPQHF; DNA: TGTGCCAGCAGCTTGTTAGGACAGGGCCAGAATCAGCCCCAGCATTTT
V: TRBV23-1; D: TRBD1; size: once; J: TRBJ1-3; CDR3: CASRRTGGNTIYF; DNA: TGCGCCAGCAGACGGACAGGGGGAAACACCATATATTTT
V: TRBV3-1/TRBV3-2; D: TRBD2; size: .; J: TRBJ2-1; CDR3: CASSLPGLEVFEQFF; DNA: TGTGCCAGCAGCCTCCCGGGACTAGAAGTCTTTGAGCAGTTCTTC